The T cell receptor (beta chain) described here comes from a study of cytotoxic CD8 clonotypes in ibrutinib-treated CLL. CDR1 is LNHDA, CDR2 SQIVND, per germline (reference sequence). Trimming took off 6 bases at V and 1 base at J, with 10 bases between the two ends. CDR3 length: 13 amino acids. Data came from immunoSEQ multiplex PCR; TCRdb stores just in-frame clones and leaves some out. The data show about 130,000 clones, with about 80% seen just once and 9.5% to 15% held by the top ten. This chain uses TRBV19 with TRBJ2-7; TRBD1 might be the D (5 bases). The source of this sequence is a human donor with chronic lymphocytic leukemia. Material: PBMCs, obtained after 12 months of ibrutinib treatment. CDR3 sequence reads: CASSSQGSYEQYF. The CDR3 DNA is TGTGCCAGTAGCAGCCAGGGTTCCTACGAGCAGTACTTC. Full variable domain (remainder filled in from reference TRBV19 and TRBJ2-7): DGGITQSPKYLFRKEGQNVTLSCEQNLNHDAMYWYRQDPGQGLRLIYYSQIVNDFQKGDIAEGYSVSREKKESFPLTVTSAQKNPTAFYLCASSSQGSYEQYFGPGTRLTVT.